This T cell receptor beta chain was retrieved from a study of beta chain features in type 1 diabetes. This clone was seen ten or more times. The CDR3 spans 13 residues. With 7 bases removed from V and 6 bases from J, the gap between germline ends came to 18 bases. From germline, CDR1 is SQVTM and CDR2 ANQGSEA. Expressed TCRB transcripts were sequenced, since all the RNA that had been isolated was reverse transcribed. TCRdb's copy holds only in-frame clones and misses some; the assay was immunoSEQ multiplex PCR. The table has about 450,000 clones, around 10% seen once. The source material was naive CD4+ T cells from blood. The V gene is TRBV29-1, the J gene TRBJ1-2; D might be TRBD1 (5 bases). This sequence was found in a young woman in good health. The CDR3 protein is CSASTGVGDGYTF. The CDR3 region has the DNA TGCAGCGCCTCTACAGGAGTAGGTGATGGCTACACCTTC.